The clone carrying this T cell receptor beta chain was picked up many times. The antigen remains undetermined. In TCRdb, the 5' RACE reads were re-called with MiXCR into one record per CDR3 protein. The data contain around 150,000 distinct CDR3 sequences, 9.5% to 13% of them seen just once; the ten biggest clones take up almost 30%. The sample is drawn from a study of CD8 T cells in ankylosing spondylitis. Notes on the study in general: A TCR beta motif of under 10 highly homologous variants appeared characteristic of ankylosing spondylitis blood. Both synovial fluid and blood in reactive arthritis had previously been reported to carry some motif variants. A CD8+ phenotype characterized the disease-linked clones, which were relatively rare in peripheral blood. Disease-associated clones were reportedly significantly overrepresented in matched ankylosing spondylitis synovial fluid.

After removal of 2 bases from V and 13 bases from J, the junction contained 9 bases not matched to a gene. The length of the CDR3 is 13 residues. CDR1 and CDR2 (germline): SGHRS, YFSETQ. Sequencing was done on a sample of blood, either unsorted or a sorted T cell fraction (not recorded which). This sequence was found in a male donor with ankylosing spondylitis or in good health (not recorded which). This chain connects TRBV5-1 to TRBJ2-7; 10 bases match TRBD2. The DNA for the CDR3 is TGCGCCAGCAGCTTCTCTAGCGGGAGTGACCCTTACTTC. Translation gives CASSFSSGSDPYF. Looking up the rest from reference TRBV5-1 and TRBJ2-7 gives the full variable domain: KAGVTQTPRYLIKTRGQQVTLSCSPISGHRSVSWYQQTPGQGLQFLFEYFSETQRNKGNFPGRFSGRQFSNSRSEMNVSTLELGDSALYLCASSFSSGSDPYFGPGTRLTVT.